This T cell receptor beta chain was captured in a study of T cell repertoires in cytomegalovirus infection. This clonotype was observed once. Its antigen is unknown. TCRdb re-called the reads through MiXCR, storing one row per CDR3 protein. The sample holds roughly 220,000 distinct CDR3 sequences; around two fifths are singletons and the top ten take more than 50%. V was cut by 6 bases and J by 5 bases, with 16 bases left in between. Germline V lookup: CDR1 SGDLS, CDR2 YYNGEE. There are 14 residues in the CDR3. This material consisted of CD8+ T cells from cultured PBMCs, taken from culture after CMV antigen stimulation. This chain links TRBV9 with TRBJ2-3; no reliable D call. The TCR sequence derives from a human donor in good health (CMV status not recorded). Some clones in this sample may be carry-over from other donors' samples. The CDR3 loop reads CASNREVIRDTQYF. The DNA for the CDR3 is TGTGCCAGCAATCGAGAGGTGATTCGAGATACGCAGTATTTT.